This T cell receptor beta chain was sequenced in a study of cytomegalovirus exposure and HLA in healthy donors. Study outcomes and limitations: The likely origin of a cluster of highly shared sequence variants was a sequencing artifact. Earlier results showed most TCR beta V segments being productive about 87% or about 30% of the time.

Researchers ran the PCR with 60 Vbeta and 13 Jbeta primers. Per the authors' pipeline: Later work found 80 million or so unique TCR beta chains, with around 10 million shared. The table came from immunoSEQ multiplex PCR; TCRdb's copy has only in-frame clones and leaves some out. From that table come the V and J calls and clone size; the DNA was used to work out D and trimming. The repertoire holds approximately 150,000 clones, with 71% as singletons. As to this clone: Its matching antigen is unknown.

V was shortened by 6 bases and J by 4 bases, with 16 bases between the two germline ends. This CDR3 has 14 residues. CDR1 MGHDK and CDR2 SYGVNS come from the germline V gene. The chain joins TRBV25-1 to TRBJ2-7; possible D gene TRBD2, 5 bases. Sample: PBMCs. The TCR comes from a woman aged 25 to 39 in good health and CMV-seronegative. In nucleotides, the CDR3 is TGTGCCAGCAGACTGGTCGGGGTCAGTTACGAGCAGTACTTC. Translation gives CASRLVGVSYEQYF.